This passage covers 12 T cell receptor beta chains from one sample sequenced in a study of lymphopenia after photon versus proton radiotherapy. Produced via immunoSEQ multiplex PCR; TCRdb's table is partial and in-frame only. The data contain roughly 30,000 clones, about 91% of them singletons. The material was peripheral blood, obtained from a patient treated with proton-based radiotherapy. Receptor source: a woman aged 60-75 years with cholangiocarcinoma. Some clones in this sample may be carry-over from other donors' samples.

In this sample, this clone turned up a few times. CDR3 amino acids: CASRAEQGPIYEQYF. The DNA of the CDR3 is TGTGCCAGCAGGGCTGAACAGGGGCCCATCTACGAGCAGTACTTC. J is TRBJ2-7 and V is TRBV2; 7 bases are shared with TRBD1. Trimming removed 6 bases from V and 3 bases from J; junction bases left unmatched: 11. The CDR3 sequence is 15 residues long. Germline V gives CDR1 SNHLY, CDR2 FYNNEI.

This chain uses TRBV7-8 with TRBJ1-1; maybe TRBD1 (5 bases). This CDR3 is built from 12 residues. Germline V gene lookup returns CDR1 SGHVS and CDR2 FQNEAQ. With 4 bases removed from V and 7 bases from J, the gap between germline ends came to 10 bases. The chain's CDR3 is CASSYAGHEAFF. DNA for the CDR3: TGTGCCAGCAGCTATGCGGGGCATGAAGCTTTCTTT.

This clone came up once. CDR3 region: CASSIPGQGASQPQHF. CDR3 DNA: TGTGCCAGTAGTATCCCGGGACAGGGGGCGAGCCAGCCCCAGCATTTT. The rearrangement uses TRBV19 and TRBJ1-5, with TRBD1 matching 12 bases. The germline V gene has CDR1 LNHDA and CDR2 SQIVND (reference sequence). Trimming cost V 3 bases and J 7 bases; bases outside gene matches: 7. The length of the CDR3 is 16 residues.

The chain links TRBV7-6 to TRBJ2-7; 7 nucleotides line up with TRBD2. The CDR3 loop spans 15 amino acids. The junction had 7 bases not matched to a gene; V was cut back by 5 bases and J by 0 bases. The V gene's germline CDR1 is SGHVS and CDR2 FNYEAQ. CDR3 bases: TGTGCCAGCAGCAGTAGCGGGTATAACTCCTACGAGCAGTACTTC. Translated: CASSSSGYNSYEQYF.

V and J are TRBV29-1 and TRBJ2-1; D is perhaps TRBD1 or TRBD2 (5 bases each). V was trimmed by 6 bases and J by 9 bases, leaving 15 bases between them. This CDR3 is built from 12 residues. Germline lookup yields CDR1 SQVTM and CDR2 ANQGSEA. For the CDR3, the DNA is TGCAGCGTAACCGGGCCCGGGACTGAGCAGTTCTTC. Translated, it gives CSVTGPGTEQFF.

This chain connects TRBV27 to TRBJ2-7; 13 bases line up with TRBD2. The V gene's germline CDR1 is MNHEY and CDR2 SMNVEV (reference sequence). J lost 3 bases, V lost 6 bases, and 11 bases had no gene match. This CDR3 is 17 amino acids long. CDR3 bases: TGTGCCAGCAGATATCAGACTAGCGGGGGGCGAGGCTACGAGCAGTACTTC. Its translation: CASRYQTSGGRGYEQYF.

The CDR3 DNA reads as TGCAGCGTTGTCTCCCGGGGCCCTGGCTACACCTTC. As protein: CSVVSRGPGYTF. V is TRBV29-1 and J is TRBJ1-2; D perhaps matches TRBD1 (5 bases). The germline CDR1 and CDR2 sequences are SQVTM and ANQGSEA. V was cut by 4 bases and J by 7 bases, with 13 bases left in between. The CDR3 runs 12 residues. Full variable domain (remainder filled in from reference TRBV29-1 and TRBJ1-2): SAVISQKPSRDICQRGTSLTIQCQVDSQVTMMFWYRQQPGQSLTLIATANQGSEATYESGFVIDKFPISRPNLTFSTLTVSNMSPEDSSIYLCSVVSRGPGYTFGSGTRLTVV.

This chain joins TRBV5-1 and TRBJ2-5, with D maybe TRBD2 (7 bases). The CDR3 has 14 residues. V gave up 7 bases and J gave up 2 bases, with 15 bases separating them. Per the germline V gene, CDR1 is SGHRS and CDR2 is YFSETQ. This chain's CDR3 is CASGRGGRQETQYF. The DNA of the CDR3 is TGCGCCAGCGGGCGCGGGGGCCGGCAAGAGACCCAGTACTTC.

The chain recombines TRBV27 with TRBJ2-7, with 9 bases matching TRBD2. Germline CDR1 is MNHEY and CDR2 is SMNVEV (reference sequence). V shed 4 bases and J 5 bases; nucleotides not matched to a gene: 9. CDR3 size: 15 residues. CDR3 amino acids: CASSSPGLAYHEQYF. The CDR3 bases are TGTGCCAGCAGTTCACCGGGACTAGCCTACCACGAGCAGTACTTC.

The chain combines TRBV9 with TRBJ2-7; no clear D. The germline V gene encodes CDR1 SGDLS and CDR2 YYNGEE. The CDR3 totals 13 residues. Trimming removed 3 bases at V and 4 bases at J, with 11 bases between. The CDR3 here is CASSDGQLYEQYF. In nucleotides, the CDR3 is TGTGCCAGCAGCGATGGGCAGCTGTACGAGCAGTACTTC.

The J gene is TRBJ1-1, the V gene TRBV5-1, with TRBD1 matching over 8 bases. J lost 10 bases, V lost 4 bases, and 15 bases had no gene match. CDR3 size: 15 residues. Looked up from germline, CDR1 is SGHRS and CDR2 is YFSETQ. CDR3 in amino acids: CASSPPGPGQERAFF. In DNA, the CDR3 is TGCGCCAGCAGCCCACCCGGGCCGGGACAGGAGCGAGCTTTCTTT.

The chain joins TRBV10-2 to TRBJ2-3; no firm D call. The CDR3 consists of 11 residues. Germline-derived CDR1 and CDR2 are WSHSY and SAAADI. Trimming took 2 bases from V and 6 from J, leaving 3 bases between them. The CDR3: CASSEGDTQYF. CDR3 sequence (DNA): TGCGCCAGCAGTGAGGGGGATACGCAGTATTTT.